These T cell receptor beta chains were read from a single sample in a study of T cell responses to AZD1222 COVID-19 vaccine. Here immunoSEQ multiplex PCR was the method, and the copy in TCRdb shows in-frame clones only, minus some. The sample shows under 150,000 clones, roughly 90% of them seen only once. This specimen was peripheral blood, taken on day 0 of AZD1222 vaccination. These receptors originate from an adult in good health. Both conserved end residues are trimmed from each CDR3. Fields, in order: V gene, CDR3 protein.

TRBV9,ASSVGGTDTQY
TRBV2,ASSINTAEFYEQY
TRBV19,ASSIGFSGGSNQPQH
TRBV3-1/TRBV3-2,ASSHPSGGWEKLF
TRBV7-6,ASSLEAGGGLAGNEQF
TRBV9,ASSVATGIAGELF
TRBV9,ASSNGGEQY
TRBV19,ASSIRVGNQPQH
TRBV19,ASRQGAAEAF
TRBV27,ASSLKGDSYEQY
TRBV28,ASSSGSTNEKLF
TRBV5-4,ASSLGQGAAFEQF
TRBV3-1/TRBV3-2,ASSLGWGDQPQH
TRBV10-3,AISRTGELF
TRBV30,AWVQGAGELF
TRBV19,ASSIDRGQAGYGYT
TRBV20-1,SAMEKLF
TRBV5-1,ASSLAGPASGNTIY
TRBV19,ASSIQVINSPLH
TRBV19,ASSISYQETQY
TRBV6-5,ASRVPRVAIGELF
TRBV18,ASSPGQKVYGYT
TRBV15,ATSRGGEANYGYT
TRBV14,ASNDRGLGGNTIY
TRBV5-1,ASSLPEVSYEQY
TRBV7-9,ASSSQTGANSPLH
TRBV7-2,ASSLVAGGQQPQH
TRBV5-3,ARTCKPRHRGVVKTEAF
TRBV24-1,ATSDELTYEQY
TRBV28,ASSLGKVHTYEQY
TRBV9,ASSPTGLGEKLF
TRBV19,ASSIKMRGNTEAF
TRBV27,ASSPGLAGTNSYNEQF
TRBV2,ASSEVRTYEQY
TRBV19,ASTRLAGDDEQF
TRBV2,ASSDRWAANSPLH
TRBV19,ASSIGQAHGYT
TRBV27,ASSKGTAPSTDTQY
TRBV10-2,ASTEGRVEAF
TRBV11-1,ASSYLGVQF
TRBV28,ASSPLGLAGGGGNEQF
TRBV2,ASRMFGTRGLEQY
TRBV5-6,ASSFPGSGNTIY
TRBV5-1,ASSLGGTTYGYT
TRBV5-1,ASSRGWGTEAF